The entry that follows covers one T cell receptor (beta chain) sequence. The record originates from a study of blood T cell repertoires in COVID-19. Turning to the study itself: Sites across the United States, Italy and Spain contributed samples from acute and convalescent COVID-19. T cells, B-cell-depleted T cells, or PBMCs supplied cDNA or gDNA.

As processed by the authors: Amplification with reference gene primers provided the estimates of nucleated cell counts. Method: immunoSEQ multiplex PCR; TCRdb's copy keeps in-frame clones and lacks some. From that table come the V and J calls and clone size; the DNA was used to work out D and trimming. The sample records roughly 320,000 clones, about 82% being singletons. Sequenced: peripheral blood. This clonotype was sampled from a human donor in a cohort sampled during active COVID-19.

CDR3 bases: TGTGCCAGCAGTACCTCGGGAAACTCTGGAAACACCATATATTTT. This translates into CASSTSGNSGNTIYF. This chain connects TRBV9 to TRBJ1-3; no firm D call. V lost 5 bases and J lost 0, with 12 bases in between. Germline loops: CDR1 SGDLS, CDR2 YYNGEE. The CDR3 length is 15 residues.